Included here is one T cell receptor beta chain sequence, with context. The sample is drawn from a study of blood T cell repertoires in COVID-19. The CDR3 runs to 14 residues. V lost 5 bases to trimming and J lost 8 bases; unmatched junction nucleotides: 7. Per the germline V gene, CDR1 is SEHNR and CDR2 is FQNEAQ (reference sequence). Study members were between 18 and 89 years old and lived in approximately 25 US regions. Participants' own reports of clinical history determined their cohort assignment. In the original processing: Reference gene primer amplification yielded estimated nucleated cell counts. Assay: immunoSEQ multiplex PCR; the TCRdb copy retains only in-frame clones and omits some. That table supplies the V and J calls and clone size; D and trimming were determined from the DNA. The sample shows 240,000 or so clones, more than 70% of them seen only once.

This sequence was found in a woman in her 50s who had recovered from COVID-19. What was sequenced was PBMCs or T cells enriched from blood (not recorded which). This sequence joins TRBV7-9 and TRBJ1-4; 8 bases map to TRBD1. The CDR3: CASSPTGAGEKLFF. Here the CDR3 DNA reads TGTGCCAGCAGCCCGACAGGGGCGGGGGAAAAACTGTTTTTT. The entire variable domain, with the rest obtained from reference TRBV7-9 and TRBJ1-4, is as follows: DTGVSQNPRHKITKRGQNVTFRCDPISEHNRLYWYRQTLGQGPEFLTYFQNEAQLEKSRLLSDRFSAERPKGSFSTLEIQRTEQGDSAMYLCASSPTGAGEKLFFGSGTQLSVL.